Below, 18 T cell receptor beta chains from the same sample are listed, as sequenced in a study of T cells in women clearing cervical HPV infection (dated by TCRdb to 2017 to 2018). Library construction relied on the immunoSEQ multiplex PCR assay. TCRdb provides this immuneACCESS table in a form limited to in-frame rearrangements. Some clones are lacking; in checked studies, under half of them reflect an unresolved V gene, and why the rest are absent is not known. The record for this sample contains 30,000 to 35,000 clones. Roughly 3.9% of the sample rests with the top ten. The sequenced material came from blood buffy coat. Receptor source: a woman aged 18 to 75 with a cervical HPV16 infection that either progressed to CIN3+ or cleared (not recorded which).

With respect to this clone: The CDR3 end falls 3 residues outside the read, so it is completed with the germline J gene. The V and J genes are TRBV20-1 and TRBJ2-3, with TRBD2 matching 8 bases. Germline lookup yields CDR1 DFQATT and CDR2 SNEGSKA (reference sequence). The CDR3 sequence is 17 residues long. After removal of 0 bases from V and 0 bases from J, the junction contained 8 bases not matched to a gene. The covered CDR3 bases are TGCAGTGCTAGAGATCGAGCGGGGGCCATTAGCACAGATACG. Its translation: CSARDRAGAISTDT. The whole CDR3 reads CSARDRAGAISTDTQYF.

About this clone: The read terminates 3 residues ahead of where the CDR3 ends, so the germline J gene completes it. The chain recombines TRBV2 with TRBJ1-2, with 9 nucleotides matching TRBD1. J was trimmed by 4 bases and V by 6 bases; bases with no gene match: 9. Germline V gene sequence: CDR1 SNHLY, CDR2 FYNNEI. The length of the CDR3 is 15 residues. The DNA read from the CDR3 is TGTGCCAGCAGGCCGGGACAGGGTACCTTCTATGGC. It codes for CASRPGQGTFYG. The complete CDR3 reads CASRPGQGTFYGYTF.

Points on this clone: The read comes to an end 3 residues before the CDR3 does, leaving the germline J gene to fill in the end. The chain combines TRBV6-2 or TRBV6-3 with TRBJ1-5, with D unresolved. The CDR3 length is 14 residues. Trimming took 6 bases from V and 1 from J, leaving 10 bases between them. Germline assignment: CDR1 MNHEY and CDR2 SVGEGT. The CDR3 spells CASRDKGSNQPQHF. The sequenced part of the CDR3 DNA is TGTGCCAGCAGGGATAAAGGGAGCAATCAGCCC.

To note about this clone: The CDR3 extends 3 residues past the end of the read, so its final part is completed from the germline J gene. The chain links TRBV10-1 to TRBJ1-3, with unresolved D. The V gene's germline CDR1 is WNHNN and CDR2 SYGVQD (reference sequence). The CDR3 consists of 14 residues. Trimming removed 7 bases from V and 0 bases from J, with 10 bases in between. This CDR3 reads CASKRTNSGNTIYF. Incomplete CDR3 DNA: TGCGCCAGCAAAAGGACTAACTCTGGAAACACC.

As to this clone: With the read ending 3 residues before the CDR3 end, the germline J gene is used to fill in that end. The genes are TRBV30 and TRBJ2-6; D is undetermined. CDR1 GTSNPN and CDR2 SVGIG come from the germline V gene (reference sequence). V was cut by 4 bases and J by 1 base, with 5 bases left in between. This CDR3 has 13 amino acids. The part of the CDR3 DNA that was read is TGTGCCTGGACTTTTTCTGGGGCCAACGTC. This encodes CAWTFSGANV. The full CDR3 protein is CAWTFSGANVLTF.

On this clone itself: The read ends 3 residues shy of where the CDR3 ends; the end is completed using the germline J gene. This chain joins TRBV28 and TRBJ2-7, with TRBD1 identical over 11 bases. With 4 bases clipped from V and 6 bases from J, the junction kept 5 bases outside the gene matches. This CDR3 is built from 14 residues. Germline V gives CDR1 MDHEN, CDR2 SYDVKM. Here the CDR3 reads CASSSPGQGVEQYF. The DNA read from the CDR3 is TGTGCCAGCAGTTCGCCGGGACAGGGGGTCGAG.

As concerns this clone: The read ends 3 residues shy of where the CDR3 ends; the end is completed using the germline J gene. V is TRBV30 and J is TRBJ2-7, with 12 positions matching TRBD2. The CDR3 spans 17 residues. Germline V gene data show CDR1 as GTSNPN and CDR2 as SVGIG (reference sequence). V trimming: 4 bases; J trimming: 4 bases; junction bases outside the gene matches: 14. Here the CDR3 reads CAWTLTGTSGSAYEQYF. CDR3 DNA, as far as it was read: TGTGCCTGGACCTTAACCGGGACTAGCGGGTCCGCGTACGAG.

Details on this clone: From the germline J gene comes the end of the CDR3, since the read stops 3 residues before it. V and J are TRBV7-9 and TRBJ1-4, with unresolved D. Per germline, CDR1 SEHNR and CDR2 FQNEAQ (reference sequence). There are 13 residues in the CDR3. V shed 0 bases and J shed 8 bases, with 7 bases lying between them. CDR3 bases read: TGTGCCAGCAGCTTAGCGTACAAGGAAAAA. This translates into CASSLAYKEK. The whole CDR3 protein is CASSLAYKEKLFF.

CDR3 region: CASNAGTNNEQFF. Incomplete CDR3 DNA: TGTGCCAGCAACGCCGGGACTAATAATGAG. This sequence joins TRBV7-3 and TRBJ2-1; 7 nucleotides match TRBD2. From the germline J gene comes the end of the CDR3, since the read stops 3 residues before it. The CDR3 loop spans 13 amino acids. Per germline, CDR1 SGHTA and CDR2 FQGTGA. The J segment lost 7 bases and the V segment lost 7 bases, leaving 7 bases of the junction unmatched.

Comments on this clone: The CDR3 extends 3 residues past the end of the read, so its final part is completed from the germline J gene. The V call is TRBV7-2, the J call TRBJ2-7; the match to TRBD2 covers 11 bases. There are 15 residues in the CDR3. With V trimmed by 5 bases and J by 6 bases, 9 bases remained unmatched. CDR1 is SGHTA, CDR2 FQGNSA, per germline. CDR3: CASSPGLAAQGEQYF. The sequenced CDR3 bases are TGTGCCAGCAGCCCGGGACTAGCGGCCCAGGGCGAG.

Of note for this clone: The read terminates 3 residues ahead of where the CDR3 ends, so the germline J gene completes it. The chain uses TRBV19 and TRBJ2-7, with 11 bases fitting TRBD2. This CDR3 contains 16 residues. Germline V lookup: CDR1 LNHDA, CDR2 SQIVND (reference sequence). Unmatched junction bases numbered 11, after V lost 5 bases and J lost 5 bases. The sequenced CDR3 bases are TGTGCCAGTAGTGCCCGGACTAGCGGGTCAGAGGACGAG. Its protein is CASSARTSGSEDE. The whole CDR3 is CASSARTSGSEDEQYF.

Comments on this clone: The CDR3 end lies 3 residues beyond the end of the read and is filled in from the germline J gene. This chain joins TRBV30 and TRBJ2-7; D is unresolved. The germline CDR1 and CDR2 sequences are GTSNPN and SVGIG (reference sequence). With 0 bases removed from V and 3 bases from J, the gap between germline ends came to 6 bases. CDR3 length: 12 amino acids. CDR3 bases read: TGTGCCTGGAGTGTACAGTTCTACGAG. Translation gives CAWSVQFYE. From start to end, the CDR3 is CAWSVQFYEQYF.

The covered CDR3 bases are TGTGCCATCGCGGCCGGCGGTAGCTCCTATAATTCACCC. Translation gives CAIAAGGSSYNSP. The whole CDR3 protein is CAIAAGGSSYNSPLHF. J is TRBJ1-6 and V is TRBV10-3; D remains ambiguous. The missing CDR3 end, 3 residues past where the read stops, is filled in from the germline J gene. The CDR3 totals 16 residues. The V end was cut by 8 bases, the J end by 0 bases, with 14 bases between. The germline V gene encodes CDR1 ENHRY and CDR2 SYGVKD.

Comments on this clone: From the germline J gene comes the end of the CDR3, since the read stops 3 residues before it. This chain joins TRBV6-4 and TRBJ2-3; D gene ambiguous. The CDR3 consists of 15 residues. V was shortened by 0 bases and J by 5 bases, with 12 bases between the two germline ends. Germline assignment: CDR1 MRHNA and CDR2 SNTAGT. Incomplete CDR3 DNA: TGTGCCAGCAGTGACTCGTCCGGATCGGGAGATACG. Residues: CASSDSSGSGDT. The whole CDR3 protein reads CASSDSSGSGDTQYF.

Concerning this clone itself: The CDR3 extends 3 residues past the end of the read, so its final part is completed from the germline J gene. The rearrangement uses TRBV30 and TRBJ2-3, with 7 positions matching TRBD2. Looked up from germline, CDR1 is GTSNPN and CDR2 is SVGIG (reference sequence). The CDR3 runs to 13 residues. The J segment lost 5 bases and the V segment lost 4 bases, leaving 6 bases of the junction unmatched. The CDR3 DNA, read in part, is TGTGCCTGGACCAGACCGGGGGGAGATACG. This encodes CAWTRPGGDT. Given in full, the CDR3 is CAWTRPGGDTQYF.

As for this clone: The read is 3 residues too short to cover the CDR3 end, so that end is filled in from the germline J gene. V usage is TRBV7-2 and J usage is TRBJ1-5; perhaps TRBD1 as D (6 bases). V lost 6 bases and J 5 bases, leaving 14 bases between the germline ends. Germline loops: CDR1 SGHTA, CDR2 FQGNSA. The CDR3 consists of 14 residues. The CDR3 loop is CASSSQGIYQPQHF. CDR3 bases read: TGTGCCAGCAGTTCTCAGGGGATCTATCAGCCC.

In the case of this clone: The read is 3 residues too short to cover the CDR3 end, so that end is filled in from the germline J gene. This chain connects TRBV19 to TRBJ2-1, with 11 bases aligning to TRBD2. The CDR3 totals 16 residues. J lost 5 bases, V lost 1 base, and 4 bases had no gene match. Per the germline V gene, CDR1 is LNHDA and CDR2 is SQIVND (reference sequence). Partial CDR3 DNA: TGTGCCAGTAGTATAGGGGCTAGCGGGGGGCACAATGAG. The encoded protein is CASSIGASGGHNE. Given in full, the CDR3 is CASSIGASGGHNEQFF.

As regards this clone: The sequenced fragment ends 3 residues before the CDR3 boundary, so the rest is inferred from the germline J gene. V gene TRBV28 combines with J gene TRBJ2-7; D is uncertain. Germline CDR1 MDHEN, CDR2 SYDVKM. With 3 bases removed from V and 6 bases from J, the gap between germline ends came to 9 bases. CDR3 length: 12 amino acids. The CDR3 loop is CASSFSGFEQYF. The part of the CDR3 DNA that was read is TGTGCCAGCAGTTTTTCCGGGTTCGAG.